The 21 T cell receptor beta chains below were found in one sample sequenced in a study of tumor-infiltrating lymphocytes in primary liver carcinoma (dated by TCRdb to 2015 to 2018). Reads for this sample came from an Illumina HiSeq 2500. Starting from around 520 ng total RNA, TCRbeta-specific cDNA was produced by reverse transcription with a constant-region primer and ProtoScript II reverse transcriptase. Construction of the TCRbeta libraries relied on three nested rounds of multiplex PCR, following a slightly modified ARM-PCR procedure. Multiplex TRBV1-TRBV30 forward primers and a Cbeta reverse primer were used in the first two PCR rounds, each of which was run for roughly 10 cycles. The raw public data were reprocessed by TCRdb itself: fastp quality trimming at Q25, MiXCR clonotype calling, in-frame beta chains only. CDR3 protein duplicates are merged, each entry listing the most common genes and DNA. This sample gives more than 100,000 distinct CDR3 sequences in total; around 62% of them show up just once. The ten top clones hold around 9.3% of the sample.

Without any cell sorting, total RNA and DNA were extracted together from approximately 22-30 mg of bulk tissue using the AllPrep DNA/RNA mini kit. The sample comprised liver tumor tissue from sampling region 1. Taken with the paper, the label for cell subset or site translates to: tumor region T1, superior pole. The origin of the receptors is a woman between 55 and 75 years old with primary liver carcinoma and hepatitis B virus infection.

The chain is built from TRBV14 and TRBJ2-4; D gene ambiguous. Trimming shortened V by 1 base and J by 3 bases, and 7 bases separated the two germline ends. This CDR3 is built from 14 residues. The germline V gene has CDR1 SGHDN and CDR2 FVKESK. The CDR3 spells CASSQGGSKNIQYF. Written as DNA, the CDR3 is TGTGCCAGCAGCCAAGGGGGTAGCAAAAACATTCAGTACTTC.

There are many counts of this clonotype. The chain employs TRBV5-6 and TRBJ2-3; D not resolved. V was clipped by 1 base and J by 4 bases, with 4 bases between them. The CDR3 contains 12 residues. From germline, CDR1 is SGHDT and CDR2 YYEEEE. This CDR3 reads CASSLFPDTQYF. Here the CDR3 DNA reads TGTGCCAGCAGCTTGTTCCCAGATACGCAGTATTTT. Full variable domain (missing parts from reference TRBV5-6 and TRBJ2-3): DAGVTQSPTHLIKTRGQQVTLRCSPKSGHDTVSWYQQALGQGPQFIFQYYEEEERQRGNFPDRFSGHQFPNYSSELNVNALLLGDSALYLCASSLFPDTQYFGPGTRLTVL.

The gene calls are TRBV12-3 or TRBV12-4 and TRBJ2-5; 13 bases fit TRBD2. V lost 5 bases and J lost 5; bases outside the gene matches: 8. The CDR3 consists of 16 residues. This CDR3 reads CASSTTSGRVGETQYF. CDR3 DNA: TGTGCCAGCAGTACCACTAGCGGGAGGGTCGGGGAGACCCAGTACTTC.

About this clonotype: Because it lacks the conserved phenylalanine or tryptophan at the end, this CDR3 is likely a read error. The DNA is left out, because the CDR3 cannot be placed on it with certainty; the CDR3 is given as TCRdb lists it. V gene TRBV11-2 combines with J gene TRBJ2-7; the D call in the table, TRBD2, was not verified against the DNA. The CDR3 sequence runs 11 residues, both termini included. CDR1 is SGHAT and CDR2 is FQNNGV in the germline V gene. CDR3 amino acids: CASSSASSLVY.

This clonotype showed up just once. An end of the junction differs from the germline gene, which may be a read error. The V gene is TRBV29-1, the J gene TRBJ2-3; 7 bases agree with TRBD2. The CDR3 has 15 residues. Germline-derived CDR1 and CDR2 are SQVTM and ANQGSEA. CDR3 bases: TGCAGCGTTGAAGACCAGCGGGGATTCACAGATAGGCAGTATTTT. Protein: CSVEDQRGFTDRQYF.

Concerning this clonotype itself: The junction shows a germline mismatch at one end, possibly a read error. The chain uses TRBV11-2 and TRBJ1-5; 9 bases agree with TRBD1. From germline, CDR1 is SGHAT and CDR2 FQNNGV. This CDR3 comprises 14 residues. The CDR3 nucleotides read TGTACCAGCAGCTTAGACAGGGGGGTCCAGCCCCAGCATTTT. This translates into CTSSLDRGVQPQHF.

Ten or more counts support this clonotype. This sequence joins TRBV6-2 or TRBV6-3 and TRBJ2-7, with D possibly TRBD1 on 6 matching bases. This CDR3 contains 13 residues. Germline assignment: CDR1 MNHEY and CDR2 SVGEGT. Trimming cost V 5 bases and J 2 bases, with 10 bases left between them. CDR3 DNA: TGTGCCAGCAGTCGGACAGCCCCCTACGAGCAGTACTTC. Protein product: CASSRTAPYEQYF.

As concerns this clonotype: Without the conserved terminal phenylalanine or tryptophan, this CDR3 likely stems from a read error. This chain uses TRBV11-2 with TRBJ2-5; 7 positions match TRBD1. CDR1 is SGHAT, CDR2 FQNNGV, per germline. The CDR3 is made up of 13 amino acids. Trimming removed 5 bases from V and 3 bases from J; junction bases left unmatched: 3. The CDR3 DNA reads TGTGCCAGCAGCCGGGACAGAGAAGAGACCCAGTACACC. Amino acid sequence: CASSRDREETQYT.

J is TRBJ2-4 and V is TRBV28, with 11 bases fitting TRBD1. The germline CDR1 and CDR2 sequences are MDHEN and SYDVKM. This CDR3 contains 15 residues. The junction had 3 bases not matched to a gene; V was cut back by 2 bases and J by 6 bases. CDR3 amino acids: CASSLGGTGGNIQYF. The DNA for the CDR3 is TGTGCCAGCAGTTTAGGAGGGACAGGGGGAAACATTCAGTACTTC.

In regard to this clonotype: Just one base apart from a much larger clone, this may be a read error. The rearrangement uses TRBV5-4 and TRBJ2-6; weak D call: TRBD2 (6 bases). CDR3 size: 18 residues. Trimming left V 7 bases short and J 0 bases short, with 20 bases between. Looked up from germline, CDR1 is SGHNT and CDR2 is YYREEE (reference sequence). This CDR3 is CASCSGTFRSSGANVLTF. DNA for the CDR3: TGTGCCAGCTGCTCCGGGACTTTCAGGAGCTCTGGGGCCAACGTCCTGACTTTC.

J is TRBJ2-3 and V is TRBV29-1, with 7 bases that match TRBD2. Germline V gene sequence: CDR1 SQVTM, CDR2 ANQGSEA. This CDR3 region has 15 residues. The junction had 10 bases not matched to a gene; V was cut back by 6 bases and J by 1 base. The CDR3 bases are TGCAGCGTGGGGGGGGGGGACTTAGGCACAGATACGCAGTATTTT. This encodes CSVGGGDLGTDTQYF.

To note about this clonotype: The germline gene is not matched at one end of the junction; a read error may be the cause. V and J are TRBV11-1 and TRBJ1-2, with D possibly TRBD1 on 5 matching bases. There are 14 residues in the CDR3. Germline V lookup: CDR1 SGHAT, CDR2 FQDESV (reference sequence). CDR3 residues: CANSPVREVYGYTF. CDR3 in DNA: TGTGCCAACAGCCCTGTCAGGGAGGTCTATGGCTACACCTTC.

This clonotype is deemed medium-sized. The chain links TRBV11-2 to TRBJ1-4; 8 nucleotides agree with TRBD1. CDR1 is SGHAT and CDR2 is FQNNGV in the germline V gene. The CDR3 length is 18 residues. V gave up 5 bases and J gave up 7 bases; unmatched junction bases: 18. The CDR3 DNA is TGTGCCAGCAGCGGCAGGACAGGGAGATTAGGAGATAGTGAAAAACTGTTTTTT. The encoded protein is CASSGRTGRLGDSEKLFF.

This clonotype was seen more than once but under ten times. A much larger clone is a single base away; this may be a read error. The chain carries TRBV29-1 and TRBJ1-1; D is undetermined. This CDR3 region has 15 residues. In germline, CDR1 is SQVTM, CDR2 ANQGSEA. CDR3 in amino acids: CSVEMRQVPNTEALF. The CDR3 region has the DNA TGCAGCGTTGAAATGCGGCAGGTACCGAACACTGAAGCTCTCTTT.

As for this clonotype: This CDR3 is missing its conserved last phenylalanine or tryptophan, likely due to a read error. The rearrangement joins TRBV10-3 to TRBJ2-7, with unresolved D. From germline, CDR1 is ENHRY and CDR2 SYGVKD. The CDR3 runs 12 residues. Trimming left V 4 bases short and J 4 bases short, with 8 bases between. CDR3 amino acids: CAISANPYEQYL. The CDR3 nucleotides are TGTGCCATCAGTGCCAACCCTTACGAGCAGTACTTA.

This clonotype appeared once. Possible read error: a much larger clone is one base away. This rearrangement joins TRBV29-1 to TRBJ2-7; possible D gene TRBD1, 7 bases. V lost 7 bases and J 9 bases, leaving 22 bases between the germline ends. CDR1 is SQVTM, CDR2 ANQGSEA, per germline. The CDR3 extends over 13 amino acids. The CDR3 bases are TGCAGCGCCCAGGGAACAGGGGTGGGAGGGCAGTACTTC. Translated: CSAQGTGVGGQYF.

On this clonotype: Germline is not matched at one junction end, which may reflect a read error. The chain joins TRBV2 to TRBJ2-1; TRBD2 matches 9 bases. From germline, CDR1 is SNHLY and CDR2 FYNNEI. There are 15 residues in the CDR3. For the CDR3, the DNA is TGTGACAGCAGTGGTATCGCGGGAGGGGTGAATGAGCAGTCCTTC. Its protein is CDSSGIAGGVNEQSF.

Concerning this clonotype itself: A much larger clone lies one base from this, so it may be a read error. This chain joins TRBV6-1 and TRBJ2-7; a possible D gene is TRBD2 (6 bases). This CDR3 is built from 15 residues. Germline CDR1 MNHNS, CDR2 SASEGT. The CDR3 region has the DNA TGTGCCAACAGTGAAGAGGCGGGAAGCTCCTACGAGCAGTACTTC. Protein: CANSEEAGSSYEQYF.

The rearrangement joins TRBV5-1 to TRBJ2-5; 10 bases are a match to TRBD1. The junction had 4 bases not matched to a gene; V was cut back by 0 bases and J by 5 bases. CDR3 length: 15 amino acids. The germline CDR1 and CDR2 sequences are SGHRS and YFSETQ. The CDR3 region is CASSLGQGARETQYF. CDR3 DNA sequence: TGCGCCAGCAGCTTGGGACAGGGGGCGCGGGAGACCCAGTACTTC.

This clonotype was counted ten times or more. The chain combines TRBV4-2 with TRBJ2-1, with 11 bases lining up with TRBD2. The CDR3 contains 16 residues. The J segment lost 2 bases and the V segment lost 3 bases, leaving 3 bases of the junction unmatched. Germline V gives CDR1 LGHNA, CDR2 YNFKEQ. DNA of the CDR3: TGTGCCAGCAGCCAGGTAGCGGGAGGGACCTACAATGAGCAGTTCTTC. As protein: CASSQVAGGTYNEQFF.

With regard to this clonotype: This may be a read error: a much more frequent sequence differs by one nucleotide. The chain has TRBV6-6 and TRBJ2-1; D is undetermined. The CDR3 extends over 15 amino acids. Germline V gene data show CDR1 as MNHNY and CDR2 as SVGAGI (reference sequence). V lost 7 bases and J lost 0, with 13 bases in between. CDR3 in DNA: TGTGCCAGCAACCCCGATAGTAGCTCCTACAATGAGCAGTTCTTC. This gives the protein CASNPDSSSYNEQFF.